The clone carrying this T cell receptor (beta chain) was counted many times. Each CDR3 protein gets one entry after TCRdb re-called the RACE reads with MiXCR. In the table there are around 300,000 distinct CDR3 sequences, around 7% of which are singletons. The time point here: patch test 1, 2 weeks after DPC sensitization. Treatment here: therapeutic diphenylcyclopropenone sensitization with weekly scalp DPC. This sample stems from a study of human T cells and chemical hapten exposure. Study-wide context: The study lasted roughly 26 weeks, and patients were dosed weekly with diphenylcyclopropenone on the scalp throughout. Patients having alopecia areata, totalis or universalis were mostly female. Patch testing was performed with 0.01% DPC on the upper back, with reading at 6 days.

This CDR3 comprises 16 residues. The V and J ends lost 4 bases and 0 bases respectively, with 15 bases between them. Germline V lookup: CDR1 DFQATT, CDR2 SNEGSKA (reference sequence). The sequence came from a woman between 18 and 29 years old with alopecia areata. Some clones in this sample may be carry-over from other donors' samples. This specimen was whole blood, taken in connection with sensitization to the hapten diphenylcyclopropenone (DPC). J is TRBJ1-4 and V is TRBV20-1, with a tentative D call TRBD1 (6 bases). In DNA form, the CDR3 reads TGCAGTGCTATTAAAAGGACAGCTCCAACTAATGAAAAACTGTTTTTT. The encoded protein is CSAIKRTAPTNEKLFF.